This passage covers 21 T cell receptor beta chains from one sample sequenced in a study of T cell responses to AZD1222 COVID-19 vaccine. Data came from immunoSEQ multiplex PCR; TCRdb stores just in-frame clones and leaves some out. The repertoire holds about 170,000 clones, with 90% as singletons. The sample in question was peripheral blood, obtained on day 0 of AZD1222 vaccination. The receptors shown here come from an adult in good health.

This clone turned up a few times. This rearrangement joins TRBV5-4 to TRBJ1-3; D possibly corresponds to TRBD1 (6 bases). Deletions cut 4 bases from V and 0 bases from J, with 17 bases between. In germline, CDR1 is SGHNT, CDR2 YYREEE (reference sequence). The CDR3 sequence is 17 residues long. CDR3 loop: CASSPEVRGGSGNTIYF. CDR3 DNA sequence: TGTGCCAGCAGCCCGGAGGTCAGGGGAGGCTCTGGAAACACCATATATTTT.

Note on this clone: Other DNA variants within this sample encode the same CDR3. This chain links TRBV5-6 with TRBJ1-6; 7 positions agree with TRBD1. Germline V gene lookup returns CDR1 SGHDT and CDR2 YYEEEE. The CDR3 consists of 15 residues. Germline trimming cut 5 bases from V and 6 bases from J; bases unmatched to any gene: 8. The CDR3 protein is CASRLQDRSNSPLHF. As DNA, the CDR3 is TGTGCCAGCAGATTGCAGGACAGGTCTAATTCACCCCTCCACTTT.

The chain uses TRBV30 and TRBJ1-4, with D maybe TRBD1 (5 bases). The CDR3 is made up of 17 amino acids. Trimming removed 2 bases at V and 5 bases at J, with 21 bases between. Germline V gene lookup returns CDR1 GTSNPN and CDR2 SVGIG (reference sequence). In DNA form, the CDR3 reads TGTGCCTGGAGTCCCCCCCGGGGGAGGGGAGGGAATGAAAAACTGTTTTTT. This encodes CAWSPPRGRGGNEKLFF. Full variable domain (remainder filled in from reference TRBV30 and TRBJ1-4): SQTIHQWPATLVQPVGSPLSLECTVEGTSNPNLYWYRQAAGRGLQLLFYSVGIGQISSEVPQNLSASRPQDRQFILSSKKLLLSDSGFYLCAWSPPRGRGGNEKLFFGSGTQLSVL.

This clone was recorded once. The V call is TRBV7-2, the J call TRBJ2-1, with TRBD1 identical over 9 bases. In germline, CDR1 is SGHTA, CDR2 FQGNSA. V lost 5 bases, J lost 8 bases, and 7 bases stayed unmatched. The CDR3 extends over 14 amino acids. CDR3 sequence reads: CASSIRDRDYEQFF. The CDR3 nucleotides read TGTGCCAGCAGCATCCGGGACAGGGACTATGAGCAGTTCTTC.

The chain links TRBV7-2 to TRBJ1-2; 10 bases match TRBD1. The V gene end was trimmed by 5 bases and the J gene end by 4 bases; junction bases not matched to a gene: 4. The CDR3 runs 14 residues. CDR1 and CDR2 from the germline V gene are SGHTA and FQGNSA. For the CDR3, the DNA is TGTGCCAGCAGCCCCAGACAGGGGGCCTATGGCTACACCTTC. It is translated as CASSPRQGAYGYTF.

The chain links TRBV27 to TRBJ2-7, with no clear D. The CDR3 loop spans 13 amino acids. Germline V CDR1 and CDR2: MNHEY, SMNVEV (reference sequence). Deletions cut 4 bases from V and 3 bases from J, with 10 bases between. The CDR3 bases are TGTGCCAGCAGTTCCCCCCCCCTCTACGAGCAGTACTTC. Residues: CASSSPPLYEQYF.

The V and J genes are TRBV25-1 and TRBJ2-7; D might be TRBD2 (6 bases). CDR3 length: 15 residues. Trimming pared 5 bases from V and 0 bases from J, leaving 14 bases between. Per the germline V gene, CDR1 is MGHDK and CDR2 is SYGVNS. The CDR3 region is CASSPMAGNSYEQYF. The CDR3 nucleotides read TGTGCCAGCAGTCCCATGGCGGGGAACTCCTACGAGCAGTACTTC.

The sample holds one count of this clone. The J gene is TRBJ2-2, the V gene TRBV9; D is uncertain. Germline CDR1 reads SGDLS; CDR2 reads YYNGEE. This CDR3 spans 14 amino acids. V lost 6 bases, J lost 1 base, and 10 bases lay in between. As DNA, the CDR3 is TGTGCCAGCACCAGTAGGCAGAACACCGGGGAGCTGTTTTTT. Protein product: CASTSRQNTGELFF.

V and J are TRBV6-5 and TRBJ2-1, with 8 bases fitting TRBD1. The V segment lost 7 bases and the J segment 6 bases; nucleotides outside the gene matches: 8. This CDR3 comprises 14 residues. Germline V gene sequence: CDR1 MNHEY, CDR2 SVGAGI. In nucleotides, the CDR3 is TGTGCCAGCAATCCGACAGGGGTTGGCAATGAGCAGTTCTTC. It encodes CASNPTGVGNEQFF.

The chain has TRBV7-2 and TRBJ2-1, with TRBD2 matching over 15 bases. CDR3 length equals 16 residues. V trimming: 1 base; J trimming: 12 bases; junction bases outside the gene matches: 7. Per the germline V gene, CDR1 is SGHTA and CDR2 is FQGNSA. The CDR3 DNA sequence: TGTGCCAGCAGCTTAGGCGGGACTAGCGGGGGGCCTGGGCAGTTCTTC. It translates to CASSLGGTSGGPGQFF.

The chain is built from TRBV24-1 and TRBJ1-2; D remains ambiguous. The CDR3 consists of 14 residues. Per the germline V gene, CDR1 is KGHDR and CDR2 is SFDVKD. Trimming left V 4 bases short and J 1 base short, with 9 bases between. CDR3 sequence: CATSDQAHNYGYTF. The CDR3 DNA reads TGTGCCACCAGTGACCAGGCCCATAACTATGGCTACACCTTC.

The chain joins TRBV6-4 to TRBJ2-5; tentatively, D is TRBD2 (5 bases). CDR3 length: 15 amino acids. Trimming removed 8 bases at V and 2 bases at J, with 18 bases between. Germline CDR1 MRHNA, CDR2 SNTAGT. The CDR3 DNA reads TGTGCCAGCCCCCGCGCGGCTAGCTGGCAAGAGACCCAGTACTTC. Its translation is CASPRAASWQETQYF.

V gene TRBV19 combines with J gene TRBJ1-5, with a weak D call TRBD1 (5 bases). Germline CDR1 reads LNHDA; CDR2 reads SQIVND (reference sequence). This CDR3 contains 15 residues. Trimming took 5 bases from V and 0 from J, leaving 11 bases between them. The CDR3 DNA is TGTGCCAGTAGTCCCGGGGGGGATAGCAATCAGCCCCAGCATTTT. It specifies CASSPGGDSNQPQHF.

V is TRBV12-3 or TRBV12-4 and J is TRBJ2-7; D possibly corresponds to TRBD1 (5 bases). CDR3 length: 12 amino acids. The V end lost 2 bases, the J end lost 5 bases, and 7 bases lay between the germline ends. The CDR3 region is CASSLQGHEQYF. CDR3 DNA sequence: TGTGCCAGCAGTTTACAGGGCCACGAGCAGTACTTC.

The chain carries TRBV7-3 and TRBJ2-3; D gene ambiguous. Germline assignment: CDR1 SGHTA and CDR2 FQGTGA. CDR3 size: 14 residues. The V end lost 5 bases, the J end lost 3 bases, and 12 bases lay between the germline ends. CDR3 in amino acids: CASSQFDDTDTQYF. The DNA for the CDR3 is TGTGCCAGCAGCCAATTCGACGATACAGATACGCAGTATTTT.

The V and J genes are TRBV13 and TRBJ2-3; the match to TRBD2 covers 9 bases. Trimming at V came to 5 bases and at J to 11 bases, leaving 14 bases not matched to a gene. The CDR3 consists of 15 residues. CDR1 PRHDT and CDR2 FYEKMQ come from the germline V gene (reference sequence). CDR3 sequence (DNA): TGTGCCAGCAGCCTGGCGGGGGGGCCGATGGGTAAGCAGTATTTT. Amino acid sequence: CASSLAGGPMGKQYF.

The rearrangement joins TRBV5-1 to TRBJ1-3; D is uncertain. V was cut by 2 bases and J by 4 bases, with 4 bases left in between. The CDR3 is 12 residues long. Germline V gene data show CDR1 as SGHRS and CDR2 as YFSETQ. CDR3 sequence (DNA): TGCGCCAGCAGCTTTCCGGGAAACACCATATATTTT. Translated: CASSFPGNTIYF. Drawing the rest from reference TRBV5-1 and TRBJ1-3, the complete variable domain is KAGVTQTPRYLIKTRGQQVTLSCSPISGHRSVSWYQQTPGQGLQFLFEYFSETQRNKGNFPGRFSGRQFSNSRSEMNVSTLELGDSALYLCASSFPGNTIYFGEGSWLTVV.

The chain has TRBV4-2 and TRBJ2-1, with 13 bases identical to TRBD2. CDR3 length equals 17 residues. The germline CDR1 and CDR2 sequences are LGHNA and YNFKEQ. The ends lost 1 base at V and 8 bases at J; junction bases unmatched: 8. In DNA form, the CDR3 reads TGTGCCAGCAGCCAAGTCCGGACTAGCGGGGGCTCCCATGAGCAGTTCTTC. Its translation is CASSQVRTSGGSHEQFF.

V is TRBV2 and J is TRBJ1-3; tentatively, D is TRBD1 (6 bases). CDR1 is SNHLY and CDR2 is FYNNEI in the germline V gene. V dropped 6 bases and J dropped 4 bases, with 13 bases sitting between them. The CDR3 covers 14 residues. This CDR3 is CASRDGQTGNTIYF. As DNA, the CDR3 is TGTGCCAGCAGGGACGGACAGACCGGAAACACCATATATTTT.

The CDR3 DNA sequence: TGTGCCAGCACCTACTTGGCGGGGAGTAATTCACCCCTCCACTTT. Its protein is CASTYLAGSNSPLHF. This sequence joins TRBV7-2 and TRBJ1-6; D remains ambiguous. Germline CDR1 reads SGHTA; CDR2 reads FQGNSA. The CDR3 is made up of 15 amino acids. V was shortened by 7 bases and J by 6 bases, with 16 bases between the two germline ends.

The genes are TRBV14 and TRBJ1-1; D call uncertain. The CDR3 covers 13 residues. From germline, CDR1 is SGHDN and CDR2 FVKESK. V gave up 0 bases and J gave up 5 bases, with 7 bases separating them. For the CDR3, the DNA is TGTGCCAGCAGCCAAGAGCGTACGACTGAAGCTTTCTTT. Its translation is CASSQERTTEAFF.